This T cell receptor (beta chain) came from a study of CD4+ T cells in melanoma. TCRdb keeps only in-frame clones here, not all; method: immunoSEQ multiplex PCR. The table shows 20,000 to 25,000 clones, with roughly 78% occurring only once. Germline V CDR1 and CDR2: SGHTA, FQGTGA. This CDR3 is 14 amino acids long. V was pared by 2 bases and J by 5 bases, with 10 bases between. The rearrangement links TRBV7-3 to TRBJ1-5, with TRBD1 as a possible D gene (5 bases). The receptor was isolated from a human donor with melanoma. CDR3 in DNA: TGTGCCAGCAGCTTAGGGGGTGGCGATCAGCCCCAGCATTTT. It encodes CASSLGGGDQPQHF.